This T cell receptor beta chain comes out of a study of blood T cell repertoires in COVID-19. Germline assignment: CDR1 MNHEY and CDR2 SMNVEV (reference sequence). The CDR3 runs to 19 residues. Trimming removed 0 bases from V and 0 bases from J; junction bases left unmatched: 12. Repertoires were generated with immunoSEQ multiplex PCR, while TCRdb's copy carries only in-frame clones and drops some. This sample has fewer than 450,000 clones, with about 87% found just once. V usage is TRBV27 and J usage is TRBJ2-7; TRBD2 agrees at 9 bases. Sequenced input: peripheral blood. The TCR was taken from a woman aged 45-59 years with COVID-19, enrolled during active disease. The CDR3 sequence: CASSLSWGSGGPLSYEQYF. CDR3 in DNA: TGTGCCAGCAGTTTATCGTGGGGTAGCGGGGGCCCTCTCTCCTACGAGCAGTACTTC.